This T cell receptor (beta chain) was retrieved from a study of technical replicates of blood from four donors (dated by TCRdb to 2016 to 2017). There are 17 amino acids in the CDR3, from cysteine to phenylalanine inclusive. The DNA shown is the 51-base CDR3, in frame from base 1. CDR1 and CDR2 are read off the germline V gene as LGHNA and YNFKEQ. Trimmed from V: 1 base; trimmed from J: 0 bases; junction bases lacking a gene match: 6. Comments on this clone: It lacks a known antigen. No base quality values were provided; no much bigger clone lies one nucleotide off.

The library came from the immunoSEQ multiplex PCR assay. Here the immuneACCESS table is served through TCRdb, limited to in-frame sequences with V and J called. Missing clones are a known gap in these copies; in checked studies unresolved V genes cover under half, and the rest lacks a known reason. This sample is represented by 15,000 to 20,000 clones; over 70% of them were singletons. The ten largest account for under 15% of the sample. This chain joins TRBV4-2 to TRBJ2-4; the junction holds 7 bases that match TRBD1. The TCR comes from a human donor in good health. Sequencing was done on a sample of PBMCs. The CDR3 sequence is CASSQGQGRLAKNIQYF. The sequenced DNA is TGTGCCAGCAGCCAAGGACAGGGCAGACTAGCCAAAAACATTCAGTACTTC.